The TCR beta chain described here comes from a study of cytotoxic CD8 clonotypes in ibrutinib-treated CLL. Study at large: Response was recorded as partial in 24 patients and complete in 2; at median 68 months, approximately 15 remained remitted and about 12 had progressed. Patients gave response samples after a median approximately eleven months of treatment, range 6 to 36. Findings of the study overall: The clonality rise at ibrutinib response reflected private clonotype expansion.

Researchers set a sequencing depth target of 1 in 200,000 to 1 in 1 million T cells. Data came from immunoSEQ multiplex PCR; TCRdb stores just in-frame clones and leaves some out. The sample includes approximately 90,000 clones, 70% to 80% of them seen just once. The CDR3 is 14 residues long. V shed 6 bases and J 3 bases; nucleotides not matched to a gene: 7. Germline values: CDR1 MNHNY, CDR2 SVGAGI (reference sequence). Of note for this clone: What it recognizes is unknown.

The chain employs TRBV6-6 and TRBJ2-7; 8 bases fit TRBD1. The receptor was isolated from a human donor with chronic lymphocytic leukemia. The sequencing used PBMCs, collected after 24 months of ibrutinib treatment. CDR3 protein: CASRADRARYEQYF. As DNA, the CDR3 is TGTGCCAGCAGGGCGGACAGGGCCCGCTACGAGCAGTACTTC.